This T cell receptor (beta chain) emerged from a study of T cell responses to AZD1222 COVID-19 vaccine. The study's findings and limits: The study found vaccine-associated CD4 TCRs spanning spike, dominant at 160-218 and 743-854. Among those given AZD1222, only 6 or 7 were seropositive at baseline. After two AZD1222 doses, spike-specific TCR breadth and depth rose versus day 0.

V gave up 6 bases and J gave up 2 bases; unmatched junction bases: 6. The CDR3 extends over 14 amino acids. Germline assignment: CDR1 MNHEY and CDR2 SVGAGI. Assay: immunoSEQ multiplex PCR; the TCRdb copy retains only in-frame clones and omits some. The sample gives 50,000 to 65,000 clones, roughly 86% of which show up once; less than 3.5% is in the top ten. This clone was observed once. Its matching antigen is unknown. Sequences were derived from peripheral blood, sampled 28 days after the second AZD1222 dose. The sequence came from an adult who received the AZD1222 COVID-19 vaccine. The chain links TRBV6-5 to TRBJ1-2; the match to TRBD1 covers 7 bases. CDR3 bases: TGTGCCAGCAGCCACCAGACAGGGAACTATGGCTACACCTTC. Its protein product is CASSHQTGNYGYTF.